This is a list of T cell receptor beta chains from one sample in a study of T cell responses to AZD1222 COVID-19 vaccine. Profiling relied on immunoSEQ multiplex PCR, and the TCRdb table lists in-frame clones only, not all of them. The profile shows about 130,000 clones, just under 95% of them singletons. This material consisted of peripheral blood, taken on day 0 of AZD1222 vaccination. Every receptor here comes from an adult in good health. The CDR3 runs from the conserved cysteine through the conserved F or W. The D gene is left open where the match is weak. Size is stated for part of the rows, as once, few or many counts, or as a class when the clone is expanded.

cdr3_aa	cdr3_nt	v_call	d_call	clone_size	j_call
CASSPRDTGLTQYF	TGTGCCAGCTCACCAAGGGACACCGGCTTGACGCAGTATTTT	TRBV18	NA	once	TRBJ2-3
CASTSGQITGELFF	TGTGCCAGCACGTCGGGACAAATCACCGGGGAGCTGTTTTTT	TRBV28	NA	once	TRBJ2-2
CASSFRSGPANYGYTF	TGTGCCAGCAGCTTTAGGTCCGGGCCAGCTAACTATGGCTACACCTTC	TRBV7-6	NA	NA	TRBJ1-2
CASRRAGYYGYTF	TGTGCCAGCAGAAGGGCAGGGTACTATGGCTACACCTTC	TRBV25-1	NA	NA	TRBJ1-2
CASSLARRTGANEKLFF	TGTGCCAGCAGCTTAGCGAGGAGGACAGGGGCTAATGAAAAACTGTTTTTT	TRBV7-9	TRBD1	once	TRBJ1-4
CASSGGSRSYEQYF	TGCGCCAGCAGCGGCGGGAGCCGAAGCTACGAGCAGTACTTC	TRBV5-1	TRBD2	NA	TRBJ2-7
CASSEFRQPQHF	TGTGCCAGCAGTGAATTTCGTCAGCCCCAGCATTTT	TRBV2	NA	NA	TRBJ1-5
CASSIQGGPDTQYF	TGTGCCAGTAGTATTCAGGGGGGTCCAGATACGCAGTATTTT	TRBV19	NA	NA	TRBJ2-3
CASSLVYGGPYEQYF	TGTGCCAGCAGCTTGGTTTATGGCGGGCCCTACGAGCAGTACTTC	TRBV5-5	NA	once	TRBJ2-7
CASNLGNKRPYGYTF	TGTGCCAGCAACCTAGGTAACAAACGGCCCTATGGCTACACCTTC	TRBV6-5	NA	NA	TRBJ1-2
CASSQGSAGDGNEQFF	TGTGCCAGCAGCCAAGGATCGGCGGGAGATGGGAATGAGCAGTTCTTC	TRBV7-2	TRBD2	once	TRBJ2-1
CASSQDYRLLPSVDEQFF	TGTGCCAGCAGCCAAGACTATCGACTACTCCCTTCGGTGGATGAGCAGTTCTTC	TRBV3-1/TRBV3-2	NA	NA	TRBJ2-1
CASSYSQGSTEAFF	TGTGCCAGCAGTTACTCCCAGGGTTCGACTGAAGCTTTCTTT	TRBV6-5	NA	NA	TRBJ1-1
CASSATGGAGGELFF	TGTGCCAGCAGCGCAACAGGGGGCGCGGGCGGGGAGCTGTTTTTT	TRBV9	TRBD1	NA	TRBJ2-2
CTSSHGQGRKRGHNQPQHF	TGCACCAGCAGCCATGGACAGGGGAGAAAAAGAGGTCACAATCAGCCCCAGCATTTT	TRBV1	NA	NA	TRBJ1-5
CASSLQGNTEAFF	TGTGCCAGCAGCTTGCAGGGGAACACTGAAGCTTTCTTT	TRBV7-9	NA	NA	TRBJ1-1
CASSHDQLTSGSTDTQYF	TGTGCCAGCAGCCATGATCAGTTGACTAGCGGGAGCACAGATACGCAGTATTTT	TRBV4-2	TRBD2	NA	TRBJ2-3
CATSDFVRSGLDEQFF	TGTGCCACCAGTGATTTTGTTCGCTCTGGGCTCGATGAGCAGTTCTTC	TRBV24-1	NA	NA	TRBJ2-1
CASSIFFYRGFTEAFF	TGTGCCAGTAGTATCTTCTTTTATAGGGGGTTCACTGAAGCTTTCTTT	TRBV19	NA	NA	TRBJ1-1
CASSLRGSRTDTQYF	TGTGCCAGCAGTTTAAGGGGGAGTAGGACAGATACGCAGTATTTT	TRBV28	NA	NA	TRBJ2-3
CASNRGHRETQYF	TGTGCCAGCAATAGGGGGCATCGGGAGACCCAGTACTTC	TRBV7-8	TRBD1	NA	TRBJ2-5
CASSPGLDNEQFF	TGTGCCAGCAGTCCCGGACTTGACAATGAGCAGTTCTTC	TRBV27	NA	NA	TRBJ2-1
CASSYRTGAGQPQHF	TGTGCCAGCAGCTATAGGACAGGGGCGGGTCAGCCCCAGCATTTT	TRBV7-4	TRBD1	NA	TRBJ1-5
CASRPASASTDTQYF	TGTGCCAGCAGACCTGCTAGCGCTAGCACAGATACGCAGTATTTT	TRBV7-9	NA	NA	TRBJ2-3
CASSYGGQPQHF	TGTGCCAGCAGTTACGGGGGACAGCCCCAGCATTTT	TRBV6-2/TRBV6-3	NA	once	TRBJ1-5
CASSFGASGSSYNEQFF	TGTGCCAGCAGCTTTGGTGCTAGCGGGAGCTCCTACAATGAGCAGTTCTTC	TRBV5-6	TRBD2	NA	TRBJ2-1
CASRPSRGYFGEQFF	TGTGCCAGCAGACCCTCCCGGGGCTATTTTGGTGAGCAGTTCTTC	TRBV27	NA	NA	TRBJ2-1
CASSQTTGRDTQYF	TGCGCCAGCAGCCAAACAACCGGACGGGATACGCAGTATTTT	TRBV4-1	NA	NA	TRBJ2-3
CASSFQLSHEQYF	TGTGCCAGCAGTTTCCAACTGTCCCACGAGCAGTACTTC	TRBV12-3/TRBV12-4	NA	NA	TRBJ2-7
CASSLGQEDTIYF	TGTGCCAGCAGCTTGGGACAGGAAGACACCATATATTTT	TRBV11-3	TRBD1	NA	TRBJ1-3
CASSLVGRPHYGYTF	TGTGCCAGCAGCTTAGTTGGCAGGCCGCACTATGGCTACACCTTC	TRBV7-9	NA	NA	TRBJ1-2
CASSHLREAFF	TGTGCCAGCAGTCACCTGCGAGAAGCTTTCTTT	TRBV3-1/TRBV3-2	NA	NA	TRBJ1-1
CASSPPGTANTEAFF	TGTGCCAGCTCACCACCCGGGACAGCAAACACTGAAGCTTTCTTT	TRBV18	TRBD1	NA	TRBJ1-1
CSASYRGDGNTIYF	TGCAGTGCTAGTTATCGAGGGGACGGAAACACCATATATTTT	TRBV20-1	NA	NA	TRBJ1-3
CASSSAAGEQYF	TGTGCCAGCAGTTCCGCAGCCGGGGAGCAGTACTTC	TRBV6-6	NA	few	TRBJ2-7
CSARSADKQYF	TGCAGTGCTAGATCTGCGGACAAACAATACTTC	TRBV20-1	NA	NA	TRBJ2-4
CTDGARDTEAFF	TGCACCGATGGGGCGCGCGACACTGAAGCTTTCTTT	TRBV29-1	NA	NA	TRBJ1-1